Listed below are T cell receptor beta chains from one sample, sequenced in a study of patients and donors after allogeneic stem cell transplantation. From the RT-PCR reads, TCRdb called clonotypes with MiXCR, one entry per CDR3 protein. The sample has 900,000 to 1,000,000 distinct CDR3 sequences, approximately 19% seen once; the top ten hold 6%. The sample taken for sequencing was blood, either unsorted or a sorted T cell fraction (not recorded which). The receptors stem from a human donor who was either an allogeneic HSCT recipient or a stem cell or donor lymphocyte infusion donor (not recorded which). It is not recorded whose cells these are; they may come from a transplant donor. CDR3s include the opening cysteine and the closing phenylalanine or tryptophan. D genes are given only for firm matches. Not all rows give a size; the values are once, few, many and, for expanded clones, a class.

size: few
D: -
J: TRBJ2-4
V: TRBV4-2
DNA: TGTGCCAGCAGCCACGAGGACGGTAACAAAAACATTCAGTACTTC
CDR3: CASSHEDGNKNIQYF

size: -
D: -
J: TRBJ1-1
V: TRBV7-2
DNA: TGTGCCAGCAGCTTGATGGGAAGGAACACTGAAGCTTTCTTT
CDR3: CASSLMGRNTEAFF

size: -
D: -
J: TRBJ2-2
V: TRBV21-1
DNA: TGTGCCAGCAGCAGAGGGGTCCCCACCGGGGAGCTGTTTTTT
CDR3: CASSRGVPTGELFF

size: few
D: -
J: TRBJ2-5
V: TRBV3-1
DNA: TGTGCCAGCAGCCAGGCGGACCAGGCCCAGTACTTC
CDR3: CASSQADQAQYF

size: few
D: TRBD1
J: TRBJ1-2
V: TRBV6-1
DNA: TGTGCCAGCATCAGGACAGGGCTGAACTATGGCTACACCTTC
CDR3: CASIRTGLNYGYTF

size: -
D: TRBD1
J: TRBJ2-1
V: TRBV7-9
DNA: TGTGCCAGCAGCGTACCCGGGACAGAGTACAATGAGCAGTTCTTC
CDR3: CASSVPGTEYNEQFF

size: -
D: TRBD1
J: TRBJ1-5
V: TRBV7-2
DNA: TGTGCCAGCAGCCCCCGACAGGGCAATCAGCCCCGGCATTTT
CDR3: CASSPRQGNQPRHF

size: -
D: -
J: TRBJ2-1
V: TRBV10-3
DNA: TGTGCCATCAGGACTACTAATTCCTACAATGAGCAGTTCTTC
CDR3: CAIRTTNSYNEQFF

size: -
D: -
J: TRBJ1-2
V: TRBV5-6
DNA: TGTGCCAGCAGCTTGGGAGGAGGGCAAATTTCCTATGGCTACACCTTC
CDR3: CASSLGGGQISYGYTF

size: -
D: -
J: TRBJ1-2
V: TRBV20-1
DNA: TGCAGTGCTAGAACGGCGCGTGGCTACACCTTC
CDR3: CSARTARGYTF

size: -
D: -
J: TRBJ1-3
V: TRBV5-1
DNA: TGCGCCAGCACTAAGGAGTACGGAAACACCATATATTTT
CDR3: CASTKEYGNTIYF

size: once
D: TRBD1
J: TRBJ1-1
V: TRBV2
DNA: TGTGCCAGCAGTATCCGACAGGGACTAAACACTGAAGCTTTCTTT
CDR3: CASSIRQGLNTEAFF

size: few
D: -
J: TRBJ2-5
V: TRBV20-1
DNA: TGCAGTGCTAGAGATCGGGGCGCAGCGCAGCTCCAAGAGACCCAGTACTTC
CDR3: CSARDRGAAQLQETQYF

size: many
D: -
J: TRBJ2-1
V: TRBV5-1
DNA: TGCGCCAGCAGCCGGGCTGCGGTGAACTCCTACAATGAGCAGTTCTTC
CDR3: CASSRAAVNSYNEQFF

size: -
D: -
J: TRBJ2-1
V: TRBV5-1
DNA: TGCGCCAGCAGCTTGACTAGTTTTTGGAATGAGCAGTTCTTC
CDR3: CASSLTSFWNEQFF

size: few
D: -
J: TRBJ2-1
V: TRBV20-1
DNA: TGCAGTGCCCCAAGCACTGGCAGCTCCTACAATGAGCAGTTCTTC
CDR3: CSAPSTGSSYNEQFF

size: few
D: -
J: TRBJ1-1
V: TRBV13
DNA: TGTGCCAGCAGCGGACCTGGAGGGGACACTGAAGCTTTCTTT
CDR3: CASSGPGGDTEAFF

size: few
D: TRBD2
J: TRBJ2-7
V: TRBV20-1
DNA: TGCAGTGCAGAGGGGATAGCGGGAGGGCAGTACGAGCAGTACTTC
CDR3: CSAEGIAGGQYEQYF

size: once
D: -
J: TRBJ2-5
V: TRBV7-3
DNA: TGTGCCAGCAGCTTAACTGGGGAAAGAGGGTGGGAGACCCAGTACTTC
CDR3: CASSLTGERGWETQYF

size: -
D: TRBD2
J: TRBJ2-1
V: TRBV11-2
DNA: TGTGCCAGCAGCTTAGAAGCGGTGCGGAGACTAGCGGGTGCCAATGAGCAGTTCTTC
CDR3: CASSLEAVRRLAGANEQFF

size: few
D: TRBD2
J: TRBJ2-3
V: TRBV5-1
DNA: TGCGCCAGCAGCTTCGCGGGGGGGCGGACAGATACGCAGTATTTT
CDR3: CASSFAGGRTDTQYF

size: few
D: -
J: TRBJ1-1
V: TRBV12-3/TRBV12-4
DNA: TGTGCCAGCAGTTACCCGGGGGGGTCTGAAGCTTTCTTT
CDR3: CASSYPGGSEAFF

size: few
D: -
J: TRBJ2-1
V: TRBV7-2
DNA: TGTGCCAGCAGCCGCCCCCCGGGCCACAATGAGCAGTTCTTC
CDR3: CASSRPPGHNEQFF

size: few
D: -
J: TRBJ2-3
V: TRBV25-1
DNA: TGTGCCAGCAGTGAATGGTTAGCGGTACGGGCAGATACGCAGTATTTT
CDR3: CASSEWLAVRADTQYF

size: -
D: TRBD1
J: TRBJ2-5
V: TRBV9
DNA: TGTGCCAGCAGCGTAGAGGGACAGGGGGCGGGAGAGACCCAGTACTTC
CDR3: CASSVEGQGAGETQYF

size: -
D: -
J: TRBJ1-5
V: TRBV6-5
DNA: TGTGACAGCAGTTACACAGGGACAAGCAATCAGCCCCAGCATTTT
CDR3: CDSSYTGTSNQPQHF

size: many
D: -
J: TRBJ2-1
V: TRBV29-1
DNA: TGCAGCGTTGAGGTAGTAGCCTATGAGCAGTTCTTC
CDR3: CSVEVVAYEQFF

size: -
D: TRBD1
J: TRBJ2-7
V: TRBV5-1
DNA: TGCGCCAGCAGCACTACTCAGGGGGCGGGTTACTACGAGCAGTACTTC
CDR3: CASSTTQGAGYYEQYF

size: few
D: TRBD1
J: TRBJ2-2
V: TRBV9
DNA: TGTGCCAGCAGCGGGTACGGGACAGGGCTGCCCGGGGAGCTGTTTTTT
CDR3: CASSGYGTGLPGELFF

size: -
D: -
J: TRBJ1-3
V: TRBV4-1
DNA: TGCGCCAGCAGCCAAATGGCTTCTGGAAACACCATATATTTT
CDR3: CASSQMASGNTIYF

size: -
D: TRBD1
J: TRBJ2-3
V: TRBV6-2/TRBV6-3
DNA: TGTGCCAGCAGTTACCGGTTTGGTCGCGGGACAGGGGTTTTCACAGATACGCAGTATTTT
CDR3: CASSYRFGRGTGVFTDTQYF

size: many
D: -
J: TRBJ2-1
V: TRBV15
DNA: TGTGCCACCAGCAGAGAGGCTAGCAAGTATTTTGAGCAGTTCTTC
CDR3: CATSREASKYFEQFF

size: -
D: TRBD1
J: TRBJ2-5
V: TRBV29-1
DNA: TGCAGCGTTGACGGACAGGGGGCAAAGAGCGAGACCCAGTACTTC
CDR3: CSVDGQGAKSETQYF

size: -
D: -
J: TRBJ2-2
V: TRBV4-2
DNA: TGTGCCAGCAGCGTGGAGCGGACCGGGGAGCTGTTTTTT
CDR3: CASSVERTGELFF

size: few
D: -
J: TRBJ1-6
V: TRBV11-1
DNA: TGTGCCAGCAGCCTTAGAACCCTGGGACGCGGGGACCTCCACTTT
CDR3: CASSLRTLGRGDLHF

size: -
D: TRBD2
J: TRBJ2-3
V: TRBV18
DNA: TGTGCCAGCTCACCACCGGAGCGGGGGGGCCCAGATACGCAGTATTTT
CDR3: CASSPPERGGPDTQYF

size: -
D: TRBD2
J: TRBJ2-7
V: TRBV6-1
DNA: TGTGCCAGCAGTCAACTCCGCTCGACTAGCGGGAACTACGAGCAGTACTTC
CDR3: CASSQLRSTSGNYEQYF

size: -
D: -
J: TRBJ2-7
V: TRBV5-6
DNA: TGTGCCAGCAGCGGGGGATATCCCTACGAGCAGTACTTC
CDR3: CASSGGYPYEQYF

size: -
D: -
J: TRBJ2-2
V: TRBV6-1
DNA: TGTGCCAGCAGTGGTACAGGGAAGCTGACCGGGGAGCTGTTTTTT
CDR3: CASSGTGKLTGELFF

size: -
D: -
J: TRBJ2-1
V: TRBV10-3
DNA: TGTGCCATCAGTGAAGGCTCAGACGATGAGCAGTTCTTC
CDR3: CAISEGSDDEQFF

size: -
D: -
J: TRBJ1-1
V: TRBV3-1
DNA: TGTGCCAGCAGCCAAGCGGGGATAGAAGCTTTCTTT
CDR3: CASSQAGIEAFF

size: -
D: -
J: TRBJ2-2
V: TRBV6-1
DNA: TGTGCCAGCGGGCAGAACACCGGGGAGCTGTTTTTT
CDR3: CASGQNTGELFF

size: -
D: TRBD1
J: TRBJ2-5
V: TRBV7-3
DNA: TGTGCCAGCAGCCCCGGCGAGGGGGCATGGGAGACCCAGTACTTC
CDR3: CASSPGEGAWETQYF

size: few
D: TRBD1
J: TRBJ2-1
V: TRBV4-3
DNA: TGCGCCAGCAGCCAAGATCAGGGGACAGGGGGCTATGAGCAGTTCTTC
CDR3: CASSQDQGTGGYEQFF

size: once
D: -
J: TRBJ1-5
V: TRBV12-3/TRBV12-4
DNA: TGTGCCAGCAGTTATATCCTCAATCAGCCCCAGCAATTT
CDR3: CASSYILNQPQQF

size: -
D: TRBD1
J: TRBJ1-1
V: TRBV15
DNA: TGTGCCACCAGGGGACAGTCGGAAGCTTTCTTT
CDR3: CATRGQSEAFF

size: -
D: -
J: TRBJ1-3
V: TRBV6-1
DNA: TGTGCCAGCAGTGCCGGATGGGGTGGAAACTCCATATATTTT
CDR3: CASSAGWGGNSIYF

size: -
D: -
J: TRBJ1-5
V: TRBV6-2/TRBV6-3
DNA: TGTGCCAGCAGTGCACCCCTGGGGGGTTGGAGCAATCAGCCCCAGCATTTT
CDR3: CASSAPLGGWSNQPQHF

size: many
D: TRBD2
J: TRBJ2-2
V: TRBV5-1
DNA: TGCGCCAGCAGCTTGACTGGCGGGGGGGCCAGGGAGCTGTTTTTT
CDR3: CASSLTGGGARELFF

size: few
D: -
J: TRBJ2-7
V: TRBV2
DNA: TGTGCCAGCAGCGCGGTCTCGGGGTCTTACGAGCAGTACTTC
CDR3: CASSAVSGSYEQYF

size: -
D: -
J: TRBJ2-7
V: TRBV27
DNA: TGTGCCAGCAGTTTAGTGGGGGGGGGGCCTCTCCCCTACGAGCAGTACTTC
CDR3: CASSLVGGGPLPYEQYF

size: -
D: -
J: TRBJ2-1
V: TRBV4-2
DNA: TGTGCCAGCAGCCAAGGCTCCTCTAGCGTCTCCTACAATGAGCAGTTCTTC
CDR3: CASSQGSSSVSYNEQFF

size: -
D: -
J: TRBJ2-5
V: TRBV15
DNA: TGTGCCACCAACCGGGACGGAGAGACCCAGTACTTC
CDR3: CATNRDGETQYF

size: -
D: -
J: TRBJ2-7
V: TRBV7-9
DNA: TGTGCCAGCAGCCCCTCGCTGGGGGAAAAGCAGTACTTC
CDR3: CASSPSLGEKQYF

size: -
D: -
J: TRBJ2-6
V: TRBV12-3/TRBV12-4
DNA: TGTGCCAGCAGTTTTGGACATCTCTCTGGGGCCAACGTCCTGACTTTC
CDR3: CASSFGHLSGANVLTF

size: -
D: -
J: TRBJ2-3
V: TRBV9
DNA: TGTGCCAGCAGCGCAGGACGGGTGGTGGCAGATACGCAGTATTTT
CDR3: CASSAGRVVADTQYF